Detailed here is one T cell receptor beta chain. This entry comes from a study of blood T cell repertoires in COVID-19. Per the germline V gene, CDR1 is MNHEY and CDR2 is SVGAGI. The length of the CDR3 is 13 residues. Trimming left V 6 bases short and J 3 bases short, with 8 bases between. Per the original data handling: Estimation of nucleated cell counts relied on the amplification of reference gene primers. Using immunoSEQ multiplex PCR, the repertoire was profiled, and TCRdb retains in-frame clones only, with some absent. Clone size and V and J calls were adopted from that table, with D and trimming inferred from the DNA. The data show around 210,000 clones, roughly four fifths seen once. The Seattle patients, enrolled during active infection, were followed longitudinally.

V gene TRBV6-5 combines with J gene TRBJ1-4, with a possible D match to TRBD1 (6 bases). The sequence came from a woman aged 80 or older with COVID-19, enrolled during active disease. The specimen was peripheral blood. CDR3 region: CASRRQANEKLFF. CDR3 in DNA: TGTGCCAGCAGAAGACAGGCTAATGAAAAACTGTTTTTT.